These 22 T cell receptor beta chains originate from one sample sequenced in a study of cytomegalovirus exposure and HLA in healthy donors. The PCR employed 60 Vbeta primers together with 13 Jbeta primers. Sequencing used immunoSEQ multiplex PCR; TCRdb keeps in-frame clones, though not all of them. The table records 40,000 to 55,000 clones, 77% of them present only once. The material sequenced was PBMCs. The receptors derive from a woman in her thirties or forties in good health and CMV-seropositive.

The chain joins TRBV11-3 to TRBJ1-5; D is uncertain. The CDR3 is made up of 16 amino acids. Germline V gives CDR1 SGHNT, CDR2 YENEEA. V was trimmed by 1 base and J by 7 bases, leaving 17 bases between them. The CDR3 reads CASSLVLNRSLQPQHF. CDR3 DNA sequence: TGTGCCAGCAGCTTAGTTCTAAACCGATCATTACAGCCCCAGCATTTT.

This clone was detected a few times. The genes are TRBV13 and TRBJ1-2; 8 nucleotides line up with TRBD1. The CDR3 runs 14 residues. Germline CDR1 and CDR2: PRHDT and FYEKMQ (reference sequence). V lost 0 bases to trimming and J lost 6 bases; unmatched junction nucleotides: 3. Written as DNA, the CDR3 is TGTGCCAGCAGCTTAGGCAGGGGGCAGGATGGCTACACCTTC. Translated: CASSLGRGQDGYTF.

The chain joins TRBV10-2 to TRBJ2-3; 8 nucleotides agree with TRBD2. The J segment lost 3 bases and the V segment lost 8 bases, leaving 13 bases of the junction unmatched. Germline loops: CDR1 WSHSY, CDR2 SAAADI. The CDR3 runs 16 residues. Here the CDR3 DNA reads TGCGCCAGCTCGGATCCGGGGGGGCCTAAGACAGATACGCAGTATTTT. Its protein product is CASSDPGGPKTDTQYF.

Only one count was recorded for this clone. The chain has TRBV19 and TRBJ2-1; no firm D call. There are 11 residues in the CDR3. The V end lost 2 bases, the J end lost 8 bases, and 4 bases lay between the germline ends. CDR1 is LNHDA and CDR2 is SQIVND in the germline V gene (reference sequence). CDR3 DNA: TGTGCCAGTAGTATACGGGATGAGCAGTTCTTC. It yields the protein CASSIRDEQFF.

The chain joins TRBV12-5 to TRBJ1-3, with 9 nucleotides matching TRBD1. Losses at the gene ends were 7 bases for V and 4 bases for J; bases not matched to a gene: 11. CDR3 length: 16 amino acids. Germline V gives CDR1 LGHNT, CDR2 FRNRAP. The DNA of the CDR3 is TGTGCTAGTGACCTACCCCCGGGACAGGGAGGAAACACCATATATTTT. It is translated as CASDLPPGQGGNTIYF.

The chain couples TRBV27 to TRBJ2-7; D uncertain. The CDR3 spans 14 residues. The V gene lost 5 bases and the J gene lost 6 bases, with 17 bases spanning the gap. The germline gives CDR1 MNHEY, CDR2 SMNVEV (reference sequence). CDR3 sequence reads: CASSRTPRPVEQYF. CDR3 in DNA: TGTGCCAGCAGTCGAACACCGCGGCCGGTCGAGCAGTACTTC.

CDR3 nucleotides: TGTGCCAGCAGTCAAGACAGGGTGAGCTCTGGAAACACCATATATTTT. Translated, it gives CASSQDRVSSGNTIYF. The chain has TRBV2 and TRBJ1-3; TRBD1 matches 7 bases. Germline CDR1 SNHLY, CDR2 FYNNEI. The CDR3 is made up of 16 amino acids. With 5 bases clipped from V and 0 bases from J, the junction kept 7 bases outside the gene matches.

The chain links TRBV6-1 to TRBJ2-2, with D tentatively TRBD1 (6 bases). This CDR3 is built from 14 residues. Germline V gene lookup returns CDR1 MNHNS and CDR2 SASEGT. Trimming cost V 6 bases and J 1 base, with 9 bases left between them. The CDR3, as DNA: TGTGCCAGCAGGGAGACAGGGAACACCGGGGAGCTGTTTTTT. Encoded protein: CASRETGNTGELFF.

The sample holds one count of this clone. The chain joins TRBV4-2 to TRBJ1-5, with 9 bases fitting TRBD1. The CDR3 loop spans 15 amino acids. The ends lost 6 bases at V and 0 bases at J; junction bases unmatched: 3. Per germline, CDR1 LGHNA and CDR2 YNFKEQ. The CDR3, as DNA: TGTGCCAGCAGAAGGGACAGGGATAGCAATCAGCCCCAGCATTTT. Amino acids: CASRRDRDSNQPQHF.

The V gene is TRBV5-6, the J gene TRBJ2-1; D call uncertain. Deletions cut 5 bases from V and 8 bases from J, with 11 bases between. This CDR3 has 12 residues. Germline CDR1 is SGHDT and CDR2 is YYEEEE. This chain's CDR3 is CASRVNIDEQFF. CDR3 sequence (DNA): TGTGCCAGCAGGGTTAACATCGATGAGCAGTTCTTC.

This clone appeared a few times. The J gene is TRBJ1-2, the V gene TRBV7-9; TRBD1 is a possible D gene (6 bases). Trimming cost V 3 bases and J 8 bases, with 10 bases left between them. This CDR3 spans 12 amino acids. The germline gives CDR1 SEHNR, CDR2 FQNEAQ (reference sequence). The CDR3 is CASSFTGHGYTF. CDR3 in DNA: TGTGCCAGCAGCTTTACAGGGCACGGCTACACCTTC. The complete variable domain, with remaining parts taken from reference TRBV7-9 and TRBJ1-2, reads DTGVSQNPRHKITKRGQNVTFRCDPISEHNRLYWYRQTLGQGPEFLTYFQNEAQLEKSRLLSDRFSAERPKGSFSTLEIQRTEQGDSAMYLCASSFTGHGYTFGSGTRLTVV.

The chain is built from TRBV19 and TRBJ2-3, with D possibly being TRBD2 (6 bases). The CDR3 is 14 amino acids. V was cut by 6 bases and J by 0 bases, with 10 bases left in between. The germline V gene encodes CDR1 LNHDA and CDR2 SQIVND (reference sequence). In DNA, the CDR3 is TGTGCCAGTAGGCCGGGAGTTAGCACAGATACGCAGTATTTT. This gives the protein CASRPGVSTDTQYF.

The rearrangement links TRBV15 to TRBJ1-4, with 7 bases fitting TRBD1. Germline trimming cut 3 bases from V and 7 bases from J; bases unmatched to any gene: 2. CDR3 length equals 13 residues. The germline CDR1 and CDR2 sequences are LNHNV and YYDKDF (reference sequence). The CDR3 here is CATSRRQGEKLFF. Here the CDR3 DNA reads TGTGCCACCAGCAGGAGACAGGGTGAAAAACTGTTTTTT.

This clone was detected once. J is TRBJ1-1 and V is TRBV11-2, with 8 bases aligning to TRBD1. Germline V gene sequence: CDR1 SGHAT, CDR2 FQNNGV. This CDR3 spans 14 amino acids. The V gene end was trimmed by 0 bases and the J gene end by 10 bases; junction bases not matched to a gene: 7. The CDR3 coding sequence is TGTGCCAGCAGCTTAGATCTCGGGACAGGTGTAGCTTTCTTT. Its translation is CASSLDLGTGVAFF.

The chain is built from TRBV5-6 and TRBJ2-5; 7 positions agree with TRBD1. With the DNA end fitting TRBJ2-7 better, the J assignment may be wrong. Germline CDR1 reads SGHDT; CDR2 reads YYEEEE. The CDR3 is made up of 13 amino acids. This chain's CDR3 is CASSWDRAYEQYF. In DNA, the CDR3 is TGTGCCAGCAGCTGGGACAGAGCTTACGAGCAGTACTTC.

This rearrangement joins TRBV5-1 to TRBJ1-4; TRBD1 agrees at 9 bases. The CDR3 consists of 14 residues. Germline CDR1 and CDR2: SGHRS and YFSETQ. V dropped 3 bases and J dropped 5; count of bases not matched to a gene: 2. CDR3 sequence reads: CASSSGTGNEKLFF. DNA of the CDR3: TGCGCCAGCAGCTCCGGGACAGGGAATGAAAAACTGTTTTTT.

The genes are TRBV7-3 and TRBJ2-2; 9 nucleotides match TRBD2. Losses at the gene ends were 3 bases for V and 8 bases for J; bases not matched to a gene: 7. Germline V gene sequence: CDR1 SGHTA, CDR2 FQGTGA. The CDR3 is made up of 15 amino acids. CDR3 in amino acids: CASSFNSGGTGELFF. DNA for the CDR3: TGTGCCAGCAGCTTCAATAGCGGGGGAACTGGGGAGCTGTTTTTT.

The table lists this clone with a count of one. The chain has TRBV7-9 and TRBJ2-2; D call uncertain. The germline CDR1 and CDR2 sequences are SEHNR and FQNEAQ (reference sequence). V dropped 1 base and J dropped 1 base, with 7 bases sitting between them. This CDR3 has 15 amino acids. CDR3 bases: TGTGCCAGCAGCTTAGGTCAAATGAACACCGGGGAGCTGTTTTTT. The encoded protein is CASSLGQMNTGELFF.

The chain has TRBV30 and TRBJ1-2; no firm D call. This CDR3 is 11 amino acids long. The germline CDR1 and CDR2 sequences are GTSNPN and SVGIG (reference sequence). Trimming took off 0 bases at V and 8 bases at J, with 7 bases between the two ends. CDR3: CAWSVPRGYTF. CDR3 bases: TGTGCCTGGAGTGTACCTCGGGGCTACACCTTC.

The chain links TRBV18 to TRBJ1-6, with 7 bases identical to TRBD1. J was trimmed by 0 bases and V by 3 bases; bases with no gene match: 5. This CDR3 contains 17 residues. Germline lookup yields CDR1 KGHSH and CDR2 LQKENI. Written as DNA, the CDR3 is TGTGCCAGCTCACCGACAGGGAAGAGCTCCTATAATTCACCCCTCCACTTT. Translated, it gives CASSPTGKSSYNSPLHF.

CDR3 DNA sequence: TGTGCCAGCAGCGTCAAGGGAGACAGGTTCCAAGAGACCCAGTACTTC. Translated, it gives CASSVKGDRFQETQYF. The V gene is TRBV9, the J gene TRBJ2-5; D perhaps matches TRBD1 (6 bases). CDR1 SGDLS and CDR2 YYNGEE come from the germline V gene. The V gene lost 2 bases and the J gene lost 1 base, with 15 bases spanning the gap. The CDR3 is made up of 16 amino acids.

Remarks on this clone: The identical CDR3 is also encoded by other nucleotide sequences in the sample. This sequence joins TRBV6-5 and TRBJ2-1, with a tentative D call TRBD2 (7 bases). This CDR3 region has 15 residues. V lost 2 bases to trimming and J lost 5 bases, with 13 bases between them. Looked up from germline, CDR1 is MNHEY and CDR2 is SVGAGI. The CDR3 nucleotides are TGTGCCAGCAGTTACGGGAGGGGGGGGCACAATGAGCAGTTCTTC. This codes for CASSYGRGGHNEQFF.